The T cell receptor beta chain under discussion was sequenced for a study of blood T cells in healthy people across ages. Findings and limits, study-wide: There was no known CMV status for donors, so expanded clonotype changes were possibly confounded.

A second PCR of about 7 to 12 cycles used a sample-barcoded 5' primer and a J-beta primer mix. TCRdb reprocessed the 5' RACE reads with MiXCR, giving one entry per CDR3 protein. Counted here are roughly 800,000 distinct CDR3 sequences, 20% to 30% occurring once; the ten biggest clones make up more than 8.5%. This clonotype was observed a handful of times. The target antigen is unknown. CDR1 and CDR2 (germline): SGHTA, FQGNSA. This CDR3 contains 16 residues. Trimming took 2 bases from V and 5 from J; bases not matched to a gene: 8. This sample was shared with a second study, whose subject was T cells of mothers and their children.

The J gene is TRBJ2-5, the V gene TRBV7-2; TRBD2 matches at 10 bases. This clonotype was sampled from a boy younger than 18 in good health. Sequencing was performed on blood. The CDR3 coding sequence is TGTGCCAGCAGCTTATATCTAGCGGGGGCGCGGGAGACCCAGTACTTC. It specifies CASSLYLAGARETQYF.